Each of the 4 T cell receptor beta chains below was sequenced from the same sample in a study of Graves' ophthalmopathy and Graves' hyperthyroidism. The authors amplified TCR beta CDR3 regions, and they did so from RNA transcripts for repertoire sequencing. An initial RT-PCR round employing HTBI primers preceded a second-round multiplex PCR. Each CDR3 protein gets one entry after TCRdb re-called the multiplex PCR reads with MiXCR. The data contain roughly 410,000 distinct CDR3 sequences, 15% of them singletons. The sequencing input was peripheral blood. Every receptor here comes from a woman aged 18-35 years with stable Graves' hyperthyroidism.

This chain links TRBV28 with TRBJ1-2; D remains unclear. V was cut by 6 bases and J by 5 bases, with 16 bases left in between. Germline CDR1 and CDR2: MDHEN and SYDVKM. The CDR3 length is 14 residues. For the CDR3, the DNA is TGTGCCAGCAGCCCCGACGGTGTCGGGTATGGCTACACCTTC. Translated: CASSPDGVGYGYTF.

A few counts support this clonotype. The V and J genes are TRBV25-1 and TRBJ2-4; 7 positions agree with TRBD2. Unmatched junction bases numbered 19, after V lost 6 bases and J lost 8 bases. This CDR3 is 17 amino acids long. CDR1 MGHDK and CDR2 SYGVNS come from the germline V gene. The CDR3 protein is CASRGYSRDSRGDIQYF. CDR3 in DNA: TGTGCCAGCAGAGGTTACTCCCGGGACTCCCGGGGGGACATTCAGTACTTC.

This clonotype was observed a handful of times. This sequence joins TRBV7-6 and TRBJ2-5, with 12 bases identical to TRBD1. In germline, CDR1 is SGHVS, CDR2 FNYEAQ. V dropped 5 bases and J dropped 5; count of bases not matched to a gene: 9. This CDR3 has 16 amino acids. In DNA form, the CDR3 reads TGTGCCAGCAGCCTCGGGACAGGGGGCGCGGGGGAGACCCAGTACTTC. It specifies CASSLGTGGAGETQYF.

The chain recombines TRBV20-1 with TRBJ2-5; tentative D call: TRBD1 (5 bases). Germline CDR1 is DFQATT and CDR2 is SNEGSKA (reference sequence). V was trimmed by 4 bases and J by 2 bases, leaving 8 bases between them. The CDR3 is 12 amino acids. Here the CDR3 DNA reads TGCAGTGCTACCGACAGTCAAGAGACCCAGTACTTC. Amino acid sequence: CSATDSQETQYF.